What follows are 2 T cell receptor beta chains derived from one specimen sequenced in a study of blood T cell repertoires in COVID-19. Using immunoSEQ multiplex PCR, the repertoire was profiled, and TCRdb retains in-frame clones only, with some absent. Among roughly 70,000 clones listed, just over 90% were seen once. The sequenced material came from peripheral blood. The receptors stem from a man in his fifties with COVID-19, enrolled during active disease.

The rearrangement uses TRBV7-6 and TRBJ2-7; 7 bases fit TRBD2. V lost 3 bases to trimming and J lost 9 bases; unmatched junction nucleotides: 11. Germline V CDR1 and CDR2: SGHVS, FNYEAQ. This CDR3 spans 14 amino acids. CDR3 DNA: TGTGCCAGCAGCTTTCTAGCGGCACCCGACGGGCAGTACTTC. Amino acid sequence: CASSFLAAPDGQYF. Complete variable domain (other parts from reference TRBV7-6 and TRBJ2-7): GAGVSQSPRYKVTKRGQDVALRCDPISGHVSLYWYRQALGQGPEFLTYFNYEAQQDKSGLPNDRFSAERPEGSISTLTIQRTEQRDSAMYRCASSFLAAPDGQYFGPGTRLTVT.

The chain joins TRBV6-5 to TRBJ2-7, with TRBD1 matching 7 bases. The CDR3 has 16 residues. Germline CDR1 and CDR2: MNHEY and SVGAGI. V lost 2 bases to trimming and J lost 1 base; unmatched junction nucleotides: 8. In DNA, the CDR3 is TGTGCCAGCAGTTACGCGAGCCGACAGGGTTCCTACGAGCAGTACTTC. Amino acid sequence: CASSYASRQGSYEQYF.